The text below deals with one T cell receptor beta chain. Its binding antigen is unknown. Nothing much larger sits one base from this clone, and base qualities are not available. This specimen's time point label, interpreted: tumor resected at nephrectomy. In the paper's terms, the treatment or condition label means: treatment-naive control, cytoreductive nephrectomy. For controls, tumors were taken from treatment-naive renal cell carcinoma patients who had cytoreductive nephrectomy with no radiation beforehand. Every patient's renal cell carcinoma showed clear cell pathology. The control tumors sequenced for TCR were resected between the early 2010s and the mid-2010s from over 9 males and several females whose median age was roughly 53 years (range about 35 to 85). The tumors were dissociated mechanically, digested with collagenase/hyaluronidase at 37 degrees C, processed in gentleMACS C tubes, and kept in liquid nitrogen. The QIAamp DNA Blood Mini Kit (Qiagen) was used to prepare genomic DNA for TCR sequencing. The analyses included just those samples that passed every quality control check.

CDR1 and CDR2 are read off the germline V gene as SNHLY and FYNNEI. Inclusive of the bounding cysteine and phenylalanine, the CDR3 is 14 residues long. Only the CDR3 portion is preserved as DNA: 42 bases, with reading frame beginning at the first base. V gives up 6 bases and J gives up 3 bases, and the segment between their germline ends measures 14 bases. This entry comes from a study of radiation and T cells in renal cell carcinoma (TCRdb year 2020). Turning to the overall study: In total, approximately 55 samples, comprising approximately 25 tumors and around 27 peripheral blood samples, were subjected to TCR beta sequencing. Across all 50 or so samples, 3,800,000 or so unique CDR3 nucleotide sequences encoding some 3,000,000 unique CDR3 amino acid sequences were identified.

TCR beta libraries were generated from genomic DNA with the immunoSEQ kit, following the manufacturer's recommendations. To prepare libraries, a first multiplex PCR with proprietary primers was run, followed by a second PCR that added unique barcodes, and a bead cleanup was done after each round. Each sample batch included a kit-provided positive control reaction and a negative control reaction. The final libraries underwent checking on an Agilent 4200 TapeStation D1000 ScreenTape, volumetric pooling, and quantification by qPCR. Sequencing was performed on an Illumina NextSeq500 using a MidOutput 150-cycle cartridge, with 156 Read1 cycles, 15 Index1 cycles, and the kit custom primers. The pooled library was loaded at 0.95 to 1 pM, with an approximately 20% PhiX control spiked in. For the original study's pipeline: Vendor-processed data were analyzed in R, with a clonotype defined as all T cells sharing the same CDR3 nucleotide sequence. For clone abundance analyses, frequencies were normalized to the 10,000 most abundant clones in each sample. Public T cell clones, which averaged fewer than five per sample, were removed prior to analysis. Dominant motif analysis used ImmunoMap with the PAM10 matrix, gap penalty 30 and homology threshold 0.3; motifs with cumulative frequency at least 0.01 counted as dominant. Drawn from immuneACCESS, this table holds only the in-frame rearrangements with V and J called that TCRdb kept. Clones are partly lost; checked studies trace under half to an unresolved V gene and leave the rest unexplained. Clone size and the V and J calls come from that table; the DNA yielded D and trimming. For this sample the table gives about 18,000 clones, of which 59% were detected only once. The leading ten clones occupy about 30% of the sample.

Paper-wide results and their limitations: Effects of radiation dose or scheduling on the TCR repertoire could not be addressed with the single-armed trial design. A greater number of dominant CDR3 motifs was detected in irradiated tumors than in control tumors, and a larger share of the repertoire was occupied by these motifs in irradiated tumors than in control tumors. Because only small tumor regions of roughly 1 g were available, intratumoral heterogeneity was not captured. Higher TCR clonality was observed in irradiated tumors than in controls, with an average of around 54% of the repertoire accounted for by the top 100 clonotypes, compared with approximately 45% in nephrectomy-only tumors.

The source was tumor tissue, collected from a patient whose treatment was nephrectomy without radiotherapy. The sequence was collected from a man aged 45-65 years with renal cell carcinoma. In this chain, TRBV2 is recombined with TRBJ1-2; the D region possibly corresponds to TRBD1 (6 bases align). CDR3 protein: CASSRTEYDYGYTF. The DNA sequence follows: TGTGCCAGCAGCAGGACAGAATATGACTATGGCTACACCTTC.